The 25 T cell receptor beta chains below come from one sample, sequenced in a study of shared clonotypes between healthy human individuals. TCRdb's table, derived via immunoSEQ multiplex PCR, lists solely in-frame clones and lacks some. The sample shows about 870,000 clones, about 91% of them seen only once. Positively selected for CCR7, the CD45RO-negative cells used as naive CD8 cells excluded terminally differentiated effector memory CD45RA+ cells. Sequencing was done on a sample of naive CD8+ T cells sorted from blood. The receptors come from a man aged 30 to 45 in good health.

The V call is TRBV6-5, the J call TRBJ2-1, with D perhaps TRBD1 (5 bases). The CDR3 has 14 amino acids. CDR1 MNHEY and CDR2 SVGAGI come from the germline V gene. V was clipped by 7 bases and J by 1 base, with 11 bases between them. CDR3 bases: TGTGCCAGCATAGGAGCAGGGTCCTACAATGAGCAGTTCTTC. It encodes CASIGAGSYNEQFF.

This chain uses TRBV5-6 with TRBJ2-3; maybe TRBD2 (5 bases). This CDR3 contains 15 residues. V lost 10 bases and J 1 base, leaving 19 bases between the germline ends. Per the germline V gene, CDR1 is SGHDT and CDR2 is YYEEEE. CDR3 bases: TGTGCCTTCGGCGGATCTGGAGGAGGCACAGATACGCAGTATTTT. It translates to CAFGGSGGGTDTQYF.

The chain has TRBV2 and TRBJ2-5; 9 bases fit TRBD1. The junction had 8 bases not matched to a gene; V was cut back by 8 bases and J by 1 base. Per the germline V gene, CDR1 is SNHLY and CDR2 is FYNNEI. This CDR3 comprises 15 residues. The CDR3 is CASPAGTGFQETQYF. CDR3 bases: TGTGCCAGCCCGGCCGGGACAGGGTTCCAAGAGACCCAGTACTTC. Filled out from reference TRBV2 and TRBJ2-5, the complete variable domain reads EPEVTQTPSHQVTQMGQEVILRCVPISNHLYFYWYRQILGQKVEFLVSFYNNEISEKSEIFDDQFSVERPDGSNFTLKIRSTKLEDSAMYFCASPAGTGFQETQYFGPGTRLLVL.

The CDR3 region is CASSLGHYTEAFF. DNA for the CDR3: TGTGCCAGCAGTCTTGGACACTACACTGAAGCTTTCTTT. V usage is TRBV27 and J usage is TRBJ1-1; D possibly corresponds to TRBD1 (5 bases). V shed 5 bases and J shed 3 bases, with 10 bases lying between them. Germline CDR1 and CDR2: MNHEY and SMNVEV (reference sequence). The CDR3 totals 13 residues.

The chain joins TRBV27 to TRBJ1-5, with TRBD1 matching 11 bases. The CDR3 has 14 amino acids. V shed 2 bases, J shed 6 bases, and the junction held 0 bases outside the gene matches. CDR1 is MNHEY, CDR2 SMNVEV, per germline (reference sequence). CDR3 in DNA: TGTGCCAGCAGTTTAGGACAGGGGGCTCAGCCCCAGCATTTT. Translation: CASSLGQGAQPQHF.

The count of this clone is one. The gene calls are TRBV10-2 and TRBJ2-6; D is possibly TRBD1 (6 bases). Germline V gene data show CDR1 as WSHSY and CDR2 as SAAADI. V lost 7 bases, J lost 3 bases, and 19 bases lay in between. The CDR3 has 17 amino acids. CDR3 in DNA: TGCGCCAGCACCGATAGAGGGGGTGTCTTTGGGGCCAACGTCCTGACTTTC. It is translated as CASTDRGGVFGANVLTF.

The chain employs TRBV27 and TRBJ2-5; possible D gene TRBD2, 6 bases. The germline CDR1 and CDR2 sequences are MNHEY and SMNVEV (reference sequence). The length of the CDR3 is 15 residues. The V end was cut by 6 bases, the J end by 2 bases, with 16 bases between. The CDR3 nucleotides read TGTGCCAGCAGCAGTAGTCTAGCGTCACAAGAGACCCAGTACTTC. It codes for CASSSSLASQETQYF.

The genes are TRBV7-9 and TRBJ2-7; 12 nucleotides match TRBD2. This CDR3 contains 16 residues. V shed 6 bases, J shed 4 bases, and the junction held 10 bases outside the gene matches. Germline lookup yields CDR1 SEHNR and CDR2 FQNEAQ (reference sequence). The CDR3 coding sequence is TGTGCCAGCAGTCCTGGACTAGCGGGACCCACGTACGAGCAGTACTTC. As protein: CASSPGLAGPTYEQYF.

The chain uses TRBV7-2 and TRBJ1-1, with D unresolved. Trimming took off 2 bases at V and 2 bases at J, with 9 bases between the two ends. CDR1 is SGHTA and CDR2 is FQGNSA in the germline V gene. The CDR3 has 14 residues. The CDR3 DNA follows: TGTGCCAGCAGCTTACGAACGGCTAACACTGAAGCTTTCTTT. As protein: CASSLRTANTEAFF.

CDR3 nucleotide sequence: TGTGCCAGCTCGAGGGTTGGGAATGAGCAGTTCTTC. Encoded protein: CASSRVGNEQFF. The rearrangement joins TRBV27 to TRBJ2-1; perhaps TRBD2 as D (5 bases). The CDR3 extends over 12 amino acids. V was pared by 8 bases and J by 7 bases, with 12 bases between. Germline V gene lookup returns CDR1 MNHEY and CDR2 SMNVEV (reference sequence).

This chain connects TRBV12-2 to TRBJ2-3. TRBV12-2 is marked as a pseudogene. CDR3 length: 17 residues. The CDR3 region is CASRLQTWGASTDTQYF. DNA for the CDR3: TGTGCAAGTCGCTTACAAACGTGGGGGGCCTCCACAGATACGCAGTATTTT.

The V gene is TRBV7-6, the J gene TRBJ2-5; 9 bases map to TRBD1. V trimming: 3 bases; J trimming: 4 bases; junction bases outside the gene matches: 3. CDR1 and CDR2 from the germline V gene are SGHVS and FNYEAQ. CDR3 length: 14 residues. The CDR3 reads CASSLTGGIETQYF. CDR3 nucleotides: TGTGCCAGCAGCTTGACAGGGGGGATAGAGACCCAGTACTTC.

The V and J genes are TRBV7-9 and TRBJ2-2, with a tentative D call TRBD2 (6 bases). The V end was cut by 6 bases, the J end by 3 bases, with 20 bases between. The CDR3 has 17 amino acids. Per germline, CDR1 SEHNR and CDR2 FQNEAQ (reference sequence). The CDR3 spells CASRPNWGVGDTGELFF. For the CDR3, the DNA is TGTGCCAGCAGACCAAATTGGGGGGTCGGTGACACCGGGGAGCTGTTTTTT.

The chain carries TRBV27 and TRBJ2-2; 13 nucleotides agree with TRBD2. The V gene's germline CDR1 is MNHEY and CDR2 SMNVEV (reference sequence). The CDR3 consists of 16 residues. Unmatched junction bases numbered 4, after V lost 2 bases and J lost 7 bases. The chain's CDR3 is CASSLRTSGRIGELFF. CDR3 nucleotides: TGTGCCAGCAGTTTACGGACTAGCGGGAGAATCGGGGAGCTGTTTTTT.

This chain uses TRBV7-8 with TRBJ2-5, with 7 bases aligning to TRBD2. V was clipped by 5 bases and J by 5 bases; unmatched bases: 11. Germline CDR1 is SGHVS and CDR2 is FQNEAQ. The CDR3 spans 15 residues. CDR3 loop: CASSPSPGGGETQYF. As DNA, the CDR3 is TGTGCCAGCAGCCCCTCCCCCGGGGGAGGGGAGACCCAGTACTTC.

The rearrangement links TRBV14 to TRBJ2-7; TRBD2 aligns across 12 bases. The ends lost 0 bases at V and 4 bases at J; junction bases unmatched: 4. The CDR3 is 16 residues long. The V gene's germline CDR1 is SGHDN and CDR2 FVKESK. CDR3 sequence reads: CASSQDRLAGVYEQYF. The CDR3 DNA follows: TGTGCCAGCAGCCAAGATAGACTAGCGGGAGTTTACGAGCAGTACTTC.

The gene calls are TRBV5-5 and TRBJ2-7; D might be TRBD2 (5 bases). V was pared by 0 bases and J by 3 bases, with 13 bases between. This CDR3 is built from 15 residues. CDR1 SGHKS and CDR2 YYEKEE come from the germline V gene (reference sequence). CDR3 residues: CASSLERTPNYEQYF. DNA of the CDR3: TGTGCCAGCAGCTTGGAACGGACTCCTAACTACGAGCAGTACTTC.

The V and J genes are TRBV6-6 and TRBJ2-5; D possibly uses TRBD1 or TRBD2 (5 bases each). With 11 bases removed from V and 5 bases from J, the gap between germline ends came to 21 bases. The CDR3 contains 14 residues. Germline V CDR1 and CDR2: MNHNY, SVGAGI (reference sequence). Here the CDR3 reads CAGSRGPPGETQYF. CDR3 sequence (DNA): TGTGCCGGGTCAAGGGGACCCCCCGGGGAGACCCAGTACTTC.

V and J are TRBV10-3 and TRBJ2-5; no clear D gene. Trimming took 4 bases from V and 1 from J, leaving 13 bases between them. Per the germline V gene, CDR1 is ENHRY and CDR2 is SYGVKD. The CDR3 has 15 residues. The CDR3 loop reads CAISVQSEPQETQYF. The CDR3 DNA is TGTGCCATCAGTGTTCAATCGGAACCCCAAGAGACCCAGTACTTC.

The rearrangement links TRBV12-5 to TRBJ2-1; TRBD2 agrees at 15 bases. V gave up 4 bases and J gave up 3 bases; unmatched junction bases: 7. The CDR3 has 18 residues. Germline V gives CDR1 LGHNT, CDR2 FRNRAP. The CDR3 loop reads CASGSGLAGGRHYNEQFF. Here the CDR3 DNA reads TGTGCTAGTGGTTCGGGACTAGCGGGAGGCCGACACTACAATGAGCAGTTCTTC.

The chain combines TRBV5-6 with TRBJ2-5; a possible D gene is TRBD2 (6 bases). Germline lookup yields CDR1 SGHDT and CDR2 YYEEEE. The V and J ends lost 1 base and 5 bases respectively, with 9 bases between them. The CDR3 runs to 13 residues. Written as DNA, the CDR3 is TGTGCCAGCAGCTTGCTTGGGGGGGAGACCCAGTACTTC. Amino acid sequence: CASSLLGGETQYF.

This clone was seen once. This sequence joins TRBV5-8 and TRBJ1-2; tentatively, D is TRBD1 (5 bases). CDR1 is SGHTS, CDR2 YDEGEE, per germline. The CDR3 sequence is 15 residues long. V was shortened by 2 bases and J by 1 base, with 12 bases between the two germline ends. CDR3 amino acids: CASSLYGAGNYGYTF. The CDR3 bases are TGTGCCAGCAGCTTATACGGGGCCGGTAACTATGGCTACACCTTC.

The CDR3 sequence: CASSPPLGPRDNEQFF. CDR3 nucleotides: TGTGCCAGCAGCCCCCCGTTAGGACCGAGGGACAATGAGCAGTTCTTC. The chain links TRBV7-9 to TRBJ2-1; a possible D gene is TRBD2 (5 bases). With 5 bases removed from V and 5 bases from J, the gap between germline ends came to 19 bases. The CDR3 is 16 amino acids. CDR1 and CDR2 from the germline V gene are SEHNR and FQNEAQ (reference sequence).

V and J are TRBV11-2 and TRBJ1-2; no reliable D call. The V gene's germline CDR1 is SGHAT and CDR2 FQNNGV. This CDR3 has 13 residues. Trimming removed 6 bases from V and 3 bases from J, with 11 bases in between. The chain's CDR3 is CASSRVLDYGYTF. As DNA, the CDR3 is TGTGCCAGCAGTAGGGTTTTAGACTATGGCTACACCTTC. Supplemented by reference TRBV11-2 and TRBJ1-2, the full variable domain reads EAGVAQSPRYKIIEKRQSVAFWCNPISGHATLYWYQQILGQGPKLLIQFQNNGVVDDSQLPKDRFSAERLKGVDSTLKIQPAKLEDSAVYLCASSRVLDYGYTFGSGTRLTVV.

V usage is TRBV27 and J usage is TRBJ1-6; D might be TRBD1 (5 bases). The CDR3 consists of 13 residues. V was shortened by 6 bases and J by 2 bases, with 5 bases between the two germline ends. Germline CDR1 MNHEY, CDR2 SMNVEV (reference sequence). As DNA, the CDR3 is TGTGCCAGCAGGGACACCTATAATTCACCCCTCCACTTT. It encodes CASRDTYNSPLHF.